This T cell receptor (beta chain) was retrieved from a study of cytomegalovirus exposure and HLA in healthy donors. Study as a whole: Researchers found that about 84% of about 400 genotyped donors fell within the Caucasian-associated ancestry cluster. Whole-study results and caveats: In a later analysis, a missense DCLRE1C variant was linked to TCR beta V- and J-gene trimming. Excluded were some V segments that proved indistinguishable, including TRBV6-2 and TRBV6-3. Analyses of presence/absence relied on an assumption of roughly uniform sequencing depth across donors.

CDR1 is LNHDA and CDR2 is SQIVND in the germline V gene (reference sequence). Trimming removed 3 bases at V and 3 bases at J, with 8 bases between. The CDR3 extends over 13 amino acids. Primers included in the PCR were 60 Vbeta and 13 Jbeta primers. Generated by immunoSEQ multiplex PCR, the TCRdb table keeps only in-frame clones and is missing some. The data contain around 110,000 clones, 70% to 85% of them singletons. To note about this clone: Its antigen is currently unknown.

This TCR derives from a man aged 55 to 70 in good health and CMV-seronegative. The rearrangement uses TRBV19 and TRBJ1-1; weak D call: TRBD1 (5 bases). Sequenced input: PBMCs. The CDR3 here is CASSIRVDTEAFF. For the CDR3, the DNA is TGTGCCAGTAGTATCAGGGTGGACACTGAAGCTTTCTTT.